This entry concerns a single T cell receptor (beta chain). From germline, CDR1 is LNHDA and CDR2 SQIVND (reference sequence). V was shortened by 3 bases and J by 0 bases, with 8 bases between the two germline ends. The CDR3 spans 14 residues. The data originate from a study of blood T cell repertoires in COVID-19. Overall study: Material from acute and convalescent COVID-19 was sourced from the United States, Italy and Spain. The cDNA or gDNA used as material had been derived from T cells, B-cell-depleted T cells, or PBMCs.

How the authors handled the data: Estimation of nucleated cell counts was performed using reference gene primer amplification. Profiled with immunoSEQ multiplex PCR; TCRdb holds only in-frame clones, not every one. From that table come the V and J calls and clone size; the DNA was used to work out D and trimming. The table includes 400,000 to 550,000 clones, about 89% detected once. The TCR was taken from a woman aged 25 to 39 with acute or convalescent COVID-19. The chain is built from TRBV19 and TRBJ1-2; no reliable D call. What was sequenced was peripheral blood. CDR3 DNA sequence: TGTGCCAGTAGTATTATCTTTCCTAACTATGGCTACACCTTC. This encodes CASSIIFPNYGYTF. Complete variable domain (other parts from reference TRBV19 and TRBJ1-2): DGGITQSPKYLFRKEGQNVTLSCEQNLNHDAMYWYRQDPGQGLRLIYYSQIVNDFQKGDIAEGYSVSREKKESFPLTVTSAQKNPTAFYLCASSIIFPNYGYTFGSGTRLTVV.